Presented here are 21 T cell receptor beta chains from one specimen sequenced in a study of CD8 T cells in ankylosing spondylitis (dated by TCRdb to about 2017). Their target antigens are unknown. What the research found in general, with its limitations: Blood from ankylosing spondylitis patients appeared to be characterized by a TCR beta motif composed of about 8 highly homologous amino acid variants.

Library prep was done by 5' RACE. The sequencer listed for this sample is Illumina HiSeq 2500. TCRdb reworked the public reads: Q25 trimming with fastp, MiXCR clone assembly, productive beta chains retained. Every entry covers one CDR3 protein and lists the most common genes and DNA from its rows. This sample is represented by about 540,000 distinct CDR3 sequences; about 13% of them were singletons. In total, the top ten clones hold nearly 7% of the sample. The sequencing sample was made of blood, either unsorted or a sorted T cell fraction (not recorded which). The receptors were sampled from a male donor with ankylosing spondylitis.

This clonotype has a handful of counts. The V call is TRBV10-3, the J call TRBJ2-7, with 7 bases matching TRBD2. Germline loops: CDR1 ENHRY, CDR2 SYGVKD. Germline trimming cut 3 bases from V and 6 bases from J; bases unmatched to any gene: 11. CDR3 length: 15 residues. CDR3 DNA: TGTGCCATCAGTGAACCTGGACTAGGAGGATCCGAGCAGTACGTC. It is translated as CAISEPGLGGSEQYV.

A few counts support this clonotype. This chain connects TRBV29-1 to TRBJ2-3; D could derive from TRBD1 or TRBD2 (5 bases each). Looked up from germline, CDR1 is SQVTM and CDR2 is ANQGSEA. V was pared by 7 bases and J by 4 bases, with 18 bases between. This CDR3 comprises 14 residues. As DNA, the CDR3 is TGCAGCGCCTCGGACCCACGGGGCCCAGATACGCAGTATTTT. This encodes CSASDPRGPDTQYF.

A remark on this clonotype: At one of its ends the junction is not consistent with the germline gene, which may arise from a read error. The chain combines TRBV11-3 with TRBJ2-1; D remains unclear. CDR3 size: 13 residues. Looked up from germline, CDR1 is SGHNT and CDR2 is YENEEA. CDR3 nucleotides: TGTGCCAGCAGCTTAGATAAAGGACGGCAAGGGATCTTC. Translation: CASSLDKGRQGIF.

This clonotype has more than one count but fewer than ten. CDR3 protein: CAISESEGNNQPQHF. As DNA, the CDR3 is TGTGCCATCAGTGAGTCGGAGGGGAACAATCAGCCCCAGCATTTT. The chain employs TRBV10-3 and TRBJ1-5; tentatively, D is TRBD1 (5 bases). V was cut by 0 bases and J by 3 bases, with 9 bases left in between. Germline-derived CDR1 and CDR2 are ENHRY and SYGVKD. The CDR3 length is 15 residues.

The genes are TRBV5-1 and TRBJ2-7; D call uncertain. The V gene lost 0 bases and the J gene lost 1 base, with 14 bases spanning the gap. Per the germline V gene, CDR1 is SGHRS and CDR2 is YFSETQ. The CDR3 is 16 amino acids. CDR3 nucleotides: TGCGCCAGCAGCTTGGCCTTGGGTGGCATTTCCTACGAGCAGTACTTC. Its translation: CASSLALGGISYEQYF.

CDR3 DNA sequence: TGTGCCAGCAGCCGCTACACAGGGGGATCCGATCAGCCCCAGCATTTT. Protein product: CASSRYTGGSDQPQHF. The chain is built from TRBV13 and TRBJ1-5; 8 nucleotides line up with TRBD1. The CDR3 totals 16 residues. V dropped 5 bases and J dropped 5; count of bases not matched to a gene: 11. CDR1 and CDR2 from the germline V gene are PRHDT and FYEKMQ (reference sequence).

V usage is TRBV2 and J usage is TRBJ1-6; D perhaps matches TRBD1 (5 bases). Trimming removed 6 bases at V and 5 bases at J, with 11 bases between. CDR3 length: 14 residues. CDR1 SNHLY and CDR2 FYNNEI come from the germline V gene. The CDR3 nucleotides read TGTGCCAGCAGGAGGGACGGACATAATTCACCCCTCCACTTT. Translation: CASRRDGHNSPLHF. Full variable domain (rest looked up from reference TRBV2 and TRBJ1-6): EPEVTQTPSHQVTQMGQEVILRCVPISNHLYFYWYRQILGQKVEFLVSFYNNEISEKSEIFDDQFSVERPDGSNFTLKIRSTKLEDSAMYFCASRRDGHNSPLHFGNGTRLTVT.

The V gene is TRBV3-1, the J gene TRBJ2-6; D gene uncertain. V was trimmed by 3 bases and J by 0 bases, leaving 9 bases between them. The CDR3 has 16 residues. Germline V gives CDR1 LGHDT, CDR2 YNNKEL (reference sequence). The CDR3 sequence is CASSHSMTSGANVLTF. CDR3 DNA: TGTGCCAGCAGCCACTCTATGACCTCTGGGGCCAACGTCCTGACTTTC.

This clonotype has only a few counts. Germline is not matched at one junction end, which may reflect a read error. The gene calls are TRBV6-5 and TRBJ2-1; a possible D gene is TRBD2 (6 bases). The length of the CDR3 is 15 residues. Germline V lookup: CDR1 MNHEY, CDR2 SVGAGI. Written as DNA, the CDR3 is TGTGCCAGCAGTTACCGGGGGAACCTCTACTATGAGCAGTTCTTC. It codes for CASSYRGNLYYEQFF.

Comments on this clonotype: At one end the junction does not follow the germline gene, possibly because of a read error. The V and J genes are TRBV20-1 and TRBJ1-5, with D perhaps TRBD1 (6 bases). The CDR3 is 18 residues long. Germline V gene sequence: CDR1 DFQATT, CDR2 SNEGSKA (reference sequence). The CDR3 region is CCARGGGAGLGHNQPQHF. The DNA of the CDR3 is TGCTGTGCTAGAGGGGGAGGAGCGGGCTTGGGGCACAATCAGCCCCAGCATTTT.

DNA for the CDR3: TGCAGTGCTAGCACCGGGACAGGGGGTGCCGGGGAGCTGTTTTTT. It encodes CSASTGTGGAGELFF. V and J are TRBV20-1 and TRBJ2-2, with 11 bases fitting TRBD1. The CDR3 spans 15 residues. V trimming: 3 bases; J trimming: 6 bases; junction bases outside the gene matches: 6. Looked up from germline, CDR1 is DFQATT and CDR2 is SNEGSKA (reference sequence).

This clonotype was observed at least ten times. The chain employs TRBV12-3 or TRBV12-4 and TRBJ2-2, with D unresolved. Trimming left V 2 bases short and J 4 bases short, with 5 bases between. The CDR3 has 13 amino acids. CDR3 region: CASSLTTTGELFF. The CDR3 DNA reads as TGTGCCAGCAGTTTAACGACCACCGGGGAGCTGTTTTTT.

In nucleotides, the CDR3 is TGCAGTGCTAGAGTAACTAGCGGGACGACAGACACCGGGGAGCTGTTTTTT. Protein sequence: CSARVTSGTTDTGELFF. The rearrangement links TRBV20-1 to TRBJ2-2; 10 nucleotides align to TRBD2. The CDR3 sequence is 17 residues long. Germline V gene sequence: CDR1 DFQATT, CDR2 SNEGSKA (reference sequence). V shed 1 base, J shed 3 bases, and the junction held 8 bases outside the gene matches.

The J gene is TRBJ2-1, the V gene TRBV20-1; 10 positions agree with TRBD2. Germline V gives CDR1 DFQATT, CDR2 SNEGSKA (reference sequence). The CDR3 sequence is 15 residues long. After removal of 6 bases from V and 7 bases from J, the junction contained 12 bases not matched to a gene. The CDR3 is CSAASGSGGGNEQFF. The DNA of the CDR3 is TGCAGTGCAGCTAGCGGGAGCGGGGGGGGGAATGAGCAGTTCTTC.

This clonotype came up a few times. The chain couples TRBV7-9 to TRBJ2-2; TRBD2 agrees at 12 bases. The junction had 5 bases not matched to a gene; V was cut back by 5 bases and J by 4 bases. Germline values: CDR1 SEHNR, CDR2 FQNEAQ (reference sequence). This CDR3 contains 16 residues. CDR3 protein: CASSAGLAGSTGELFF. In DNA, the CDR3 is TGTGCCAGCAGCGCCGGACTAGCGGGAAGCACCGGGGAGCTGTTTTTT.

This clonotype was recorded a few times. This chain joins TRBV14 and TRBJ2-4, with 8 bases lining up with TRBD1. This CDR3 region has 12 residues. J was trimmed by 16 bases and V by 5 bases; bases with no gene match: 10. The germline gives CDR1 SGHDN, CDR2 FVKESK. The CDR3 reads CASSFRTGPTYF. In nucleotides, the CDR3 is TGTGCCAGCAGCTTTAGGACAGGGCCCACCTACTTC. Drawing the rest from reference TRBV14 and TRBJ2-4, the complete variable domain is EAGVTQFPSHSVIEKGQTVTLRCDPISGHDNLYWYRRVMGKEIKFLLHFVKESKQDESGMPNNRFLAERTGGTYSTLKVQPAELEDSGVYFCASSFRTGPTYFGAGTRLSVL.

The chain combines TRBV7-8 with TRBJ2-6, with TRBD2 identical over 11 bases. Trimming at V came to 5 bases and at J to 1 base, leaving 4 bases not matched to a gene. The CDR3 length is 17 residues. Per germline, CDR1 SGHVS and CDR2 FQNEAQ. The CDR3 here is CASSRTSGQSGANVLTF. The CDR3 DNA sequence: TGTGCCAGCAGCCGGACTAGCGGGCAATCTGGGGCCAACGTCCTGACTTTC.

The chain is built from TRBV28 and TRBJ1-5; D uncertain. This CDR3 is 12 amino acids long. V was clipped by 8 bases and J by 4 bases, with 9 bases between them. Per germline, CDR1 MDHEN and CDR2 SYDVKM. The CDR3 region is CASHRGNQPQHF. In DNA, the CDR3 is TGTGCCAGCCATCGAGGGAATCAGCCCCAGCATTTT. The variable domain in full, with the rest retrieved from reference TRBV28 and TRBJ1-5, is DVKVTQSSRYLVKRTGEKVFLECVQDMDHENMFWYRQDPGLGLRLIYFSYDVKMKEKGDIPEGYSVSREKKERFSLILESASTNQTSMYLCASHRGNQPQHFGDGTRLSIL.

This clonotype is a singleton in its sample. The junction differs from germline at one of its ends, possibly a read error. The chain recombines TRBV20-1 with TRBJ2-3, with TRBD2 matching over 8 bases. The length of the CDR3 is 15 residues. Germline CDR1 is DFQATT and CDR2 is SNEGSKA (reference sequence). CDR3 DNA sequence: TGCTGTGCTGGGCGTGGCGGGAGGATCACAGATACGCAGTATTTT. This codes for CCAGRGGRITDTQYF.

This chain links TRBV5-1 with TRBJ2-5, with 8 positions matching TRBD2. The V and J ends lost 8 bases and 9 bases, in that order; junction bases with no gene match: 9. Germline values: CDR1 SGHRS, CDR2 YFSETQ. There are 12 residues in the CDR3. DNA for the CDR3: TGCGCCAGTACGTTCAACGGGGGGGCCCAGTACTTC. Its translation is CASTFNGGAQYF.

This clonotype was detected only a few times. The CDR3 DNA is TGTGCCAGCAGCCCCCCGGGGACTAGCGGAGCCGGGGAGCTGTTTTTT. Amino acids: CASSPPGTSGAGELFF. The genes are TRBV7-7 and TRBJ2-2; TRBD2 matches 11 bases. Trimming cost V 5 bases and J 6 bases; bases outside gene matches: 8. Germline V lookup: CDR1 SSHAT, CDR2 FNYEAQ (reference sequence). This CDR3 has 16 amino acids.